This record looks at one T cell receptor beta chain sequence and its context. Its antigen is unidentified. Trimming took off 4 bases at V and 0 bases at J, with 12 bases between the two ends. This CDR3 region has 15 residues. In germline, CDR1 is SGHRS, CDR2 YFSETQ. These data originate in a study of T-cell memory formation after mild COVID-19. Points from the study as a whole: CD4+ clones that contracted lay mainly in CM and EM; CD8+ ones lay in EMRA. Clones contracting across day 15 to 85 had a balanced CD4/CD8 profile; later expanding clones leaned CD4+. Certain responding clones were present in pre-infection memory, suggesting participation of cross-reactive memory.

TCR alpha and TCR beta cDNA libraries with sample barcodes and UMIs came from 5'RACE using constant-segment primers. TCRdb itself ran the 5' RACE reads through MiXCR, one entry per CDR3 protein. The sample contains 350,000 to 450,000 distinct CDR3 sequences, under 15% of which appear only once. Input material: PBMCs or a T cell subset sorted from them (not recorded which). The chain uses TRBV5-1 and TRBJ2-3; no firm D call. This sequence originates from a man aged 18 to 30 who had mild COVID-19 (a few samples of this study predate the infection). Cell type and time point are not known. In DNA, the CDR3 is TGCGCCAGCAGCCCTGGGAAGCTGAGCACAGATACGCAGTATTTT. Its protein is CASSPGKLSTDTQYF.